The entry below describes one T cell receptor beta chain. What it binds is unknown. Specified time point: week 11, during vaccination. Doses comprised 300 ug of mutant IDH1 20-mer peptide each, plus topical imiquimod. This table comes from immunoSEQ multiplex PCR, and its TCRdb copy is limited to in-frame clones, with some not included. The sample contains roughly 62,000 clones, about 88% of which appear only once. The data derive from a study of a mutant IDH1 vaccine in newly diagnosed glioma. This TCR derives from a middle-aged man with glioma. Sequencing was performed on PBMCs, taken from a glioma patient whose treatment included an IDH1 peptide vaccine.

CDR3 loop: CASSFAGGEAFF. DNA for the CDR3: TGTGCCAGCAGCTTCGCAGGAGGTGAAGCTTTCTTT. The chain employs TRBV27 and TRBJ1-1, with D unresolved. This CDR3 has 12 residues. The ends were cut back, 6 bases at V and 7 bases at J, with 12 bases in the middle. Germline CDR1 and CDR2: MNHEY and SMNVEV (reference sequence).